These 2 T cell receptor beta chains were all obtained from the same sample, sequenced in a study of radiation and T cells in renal cell carcinoma. Only in-frame clones appear in the TCRdb table, and some are missing; sequencing was by immunoSEQ multiplex PCR. The table has about 140,000 clones, around 88% seen once. As to time point: blood 4 weeks post-SBRT, at nephrectomy. Noted treatment: 15 Gy SBRT to primary tumor, nephrectomy 4 weeks later. Sequenced material: blood, taken from a patient whose treatment included radiotherapy and nephrectomy. The receptors originated from a woman between 50 and 59 years old with renal cell carcinoma.

The table lists this clone with a count of one. This chain joins TRBV28 and TRBJ1-4; D unresolved. Trimming pared 7 bases from V and 8 bases from J, leaving 8 bases between. CDR3 length: 11 residues. Germline CDR1 MDHEN, CDR2 SYDVKM. DNA of the CDR3: TGTGCCAGCAAGTTGTACGAAAAACTGTTTTTT. Amino acids: CASKLYEKLFF.

The chain has TRBV11-2 and TRBJ2-7, with a tentative D call TRBD1 (5 bases). The V end was cut by 3 bases, the J end by 2 bases, with 8 bases between. Germline lookup yields CDR1 SGHAT and CDR2 FQNNGV. This CDR3 has 13 amino acids. CDR3 loop: CASSFRQTYEQYF. The CDR3 nucleotides read TGTGCCAGCAGCTTTCGACAGACCTACGAGCAGTACTTC. Together with reference TRBV11-2 and TRBJ2-7, the CDR3 gives the full variable domain: EAGVAQSPRYKIIEKRQSVAFWCNPISGHATLYWYQQILGQGPKLLIQFQNNGVVDDSQLPKDRFSAERLKGVDSTLKIQPAKLEDSAVYLCASSFRQTYEQYFGPGTRLTVT.